This T cell receptor beta chain was captured in a study of identical twins. TCRdb re-derived calls from the 5' RACE reads in MiXCR, one entry per CDR3 protein. In the table there are 1.5 million to 2 million distinct CDR3 sequences, around 33% of which are singletons. Note on this clonotype: Its antigen is not known. At one boundary the junction diverges from the germline segment, which might be a read error.

Whole-study findings and limits: Beta out-of-frame sequences showed weaker excess twin sharing.

Specimen: cord blood. This TCR was sampled from a newborn girl in good health.

The CDR3 loop reads CVSSGAGDTQYF. The CDR3 coding sequence is TGTGTCAGCAGTGGAGCCGGGGATACGCAGTATTTT. The chain employs TRBV25-1 and TRBJ2-3; no clear D. Germline CDR1 and CDR2: MGHDK and SYGVNS. The CDR3 spans 12 residues. Complete variable domain (other parts from reference TRBV25-1 and TRBJ2-3): EADIYQTPRYLVIGTGKKITLECSQTMGHDKMYWYQQDPGMELHLIHYSYGVNSTEKGDLSSESTVSRIRTEHFPLTLESARPSHTSQYLCVSSGAGDTQYFGPGTRLTVL.